This is a list of T cell receptor beta chains from one sample in a study of OX40 agonist ivuxolimab in advanced cancers. Libraries were prepared by immunoSEQ multiplex PCR; TCRdb keeps only in-frame clonotypes and omits some of them. The sample consists of about 38,000 clones, about 90% of them appearing once. Sample: CD4+ or CD8+ T cells sorted from blood, taken in a trial of the OX40 agonist ivuxolimab. These receptors were collected from an adult with an advanced solid tumor such as melanoma, head and neck, liver or kidney cancer. CDR3s include the opening cysteine and the closing phenylalanine or tryptophan. A D gene is named only where the DNA matches it firmly. Size is stated for part of the rows, as once, few or many counts, or as a class when the clone is expanded.

size	V	D	J	CDR3	DNA
-	TRBV7-8	TRBD2	TRBJ2-3	CASSRLARNTDTQYF	TGTGCCAGCAGCCGACTAGCGAGGAACACAGATACGCAGTATTTT
-	TRBV14	-	TRBJ1-5	CASSQGVNGPQHF	TGTGCCAGCAGCCAAGGTGTTAACGGGCCCCAGCATTTT
-	TRBV9	-	TRBJ2-1	CASSVVLASNEQFF	TGTGCCAGCAGCGTAGTGTTAGCGAGCAATGAGCAGTTCTTC
-	TRBV5-8	-	TRBJ1-2	CANSPGTGIFGYTF	TGTGCCAACAGCCCCGGGACGGGGATATTCGGCTACACCTTC
-	TRBV5-1	-	TRBJ2-2	CASRVNTGELFF	TGCGCCAGCAGGGTGAACACCGGGGAGCTGTTTTTT
-	TRBV2	-	TRBJ1-1	CASSVLSNTEAFF	TGTGCCAGCAGTGTACTCAGCAACACTGAAGCTTTCTTT
-	TRBV7-2	-	TRBJ2-5	CASSLALRETQYF	TGTGCCAGCAGCTTAGCTTTACGAGAGACCCAGTACTTC
-	TRBV6-1	-	TRBJ2-3	CASSGRTARSTDTQYF	TGTGCCAGCAGTGGTAGGACTGCCCGTAGCACAGATACGCAGTATTTT
few	TRBV4-2	-	TRBJ2-5	CASSQEEGPWETQYF	TGTGCCAGCAGCCAAGAGGAGGGGCCATGGGAGACCCAGTACTTC
-	TRBV7-2	-	TRBJ2-2	CASSPSPTGELFF	TGTGCCAGCAGCCCCTCGCCCACCGGGGAGCTGTTTTTT
once	TRBV4-2	-	TRBJ2-3	CASSQESTDTQYF	TGTGCCAGCAGCCAGGAGAGCACAGATACGCAGTATTTT
-	TRBV7-9	-	TRBJ2-5	CASSFGGTGRTQETQYF	TGTGCCAGCAGCTTTGGGGGCACAGGGAGGACACAAGAGACCCAGTACTTC
-	TRBV6-1	-	TRBJ2-1	CASSEWRGALRNEQFF	TGTGCCAGCAGTGAATGGAGGGGGGCGCTTAGGAATGAGCAGTTCTTC
once	TRBV6-1	-	TRBJ2-7	CASSDRVLEQYF	TGTGCCAGCAGTGACAGGGTCCTCGAGCAGTACTTC
medium-sized	TRBV5-5	-	TRBJ2-5	CASSLAGYLQETQYF	TGTGCCAGCAGCTTGGCCGGGTACCTCCAAGAGACCCAGTACTTC
-	TRBV6-1	TRBD1	TRBJ2-7	CASRAGQGNEQYF	TGTGCCAGCAGGGCGGGACAGGGAAACGAGCAGTACTTC
-	TRBV6-1	TRBD1	TRBJ1-6	CASSEAAGTGGIRSPLHF	TGTGCCAGCAGTGAAGCTGCCGGGACAGGGGGCATACGGTCACCCCTCCACTTT
-	TRBV18	-	TRBJ2-7	CASSPFEILRDEQYF	TGTGCCAGCTCACCCTTTGAGATCCTCAGGGACGAGCAGTACTTC
-	TRBV29-1	TRBD1	TRBJ2-3	CSVDGTGITDTQYF	TGCAGCGTTGACGGGACAGGGATTACAGATACGCAGTATTTT
-	TRBV6-5	-	TRBJ1-6	CASSSYNSPLHF	TGTGCCAGCAGTTCCTATAATTCACCCCTCCACTTT